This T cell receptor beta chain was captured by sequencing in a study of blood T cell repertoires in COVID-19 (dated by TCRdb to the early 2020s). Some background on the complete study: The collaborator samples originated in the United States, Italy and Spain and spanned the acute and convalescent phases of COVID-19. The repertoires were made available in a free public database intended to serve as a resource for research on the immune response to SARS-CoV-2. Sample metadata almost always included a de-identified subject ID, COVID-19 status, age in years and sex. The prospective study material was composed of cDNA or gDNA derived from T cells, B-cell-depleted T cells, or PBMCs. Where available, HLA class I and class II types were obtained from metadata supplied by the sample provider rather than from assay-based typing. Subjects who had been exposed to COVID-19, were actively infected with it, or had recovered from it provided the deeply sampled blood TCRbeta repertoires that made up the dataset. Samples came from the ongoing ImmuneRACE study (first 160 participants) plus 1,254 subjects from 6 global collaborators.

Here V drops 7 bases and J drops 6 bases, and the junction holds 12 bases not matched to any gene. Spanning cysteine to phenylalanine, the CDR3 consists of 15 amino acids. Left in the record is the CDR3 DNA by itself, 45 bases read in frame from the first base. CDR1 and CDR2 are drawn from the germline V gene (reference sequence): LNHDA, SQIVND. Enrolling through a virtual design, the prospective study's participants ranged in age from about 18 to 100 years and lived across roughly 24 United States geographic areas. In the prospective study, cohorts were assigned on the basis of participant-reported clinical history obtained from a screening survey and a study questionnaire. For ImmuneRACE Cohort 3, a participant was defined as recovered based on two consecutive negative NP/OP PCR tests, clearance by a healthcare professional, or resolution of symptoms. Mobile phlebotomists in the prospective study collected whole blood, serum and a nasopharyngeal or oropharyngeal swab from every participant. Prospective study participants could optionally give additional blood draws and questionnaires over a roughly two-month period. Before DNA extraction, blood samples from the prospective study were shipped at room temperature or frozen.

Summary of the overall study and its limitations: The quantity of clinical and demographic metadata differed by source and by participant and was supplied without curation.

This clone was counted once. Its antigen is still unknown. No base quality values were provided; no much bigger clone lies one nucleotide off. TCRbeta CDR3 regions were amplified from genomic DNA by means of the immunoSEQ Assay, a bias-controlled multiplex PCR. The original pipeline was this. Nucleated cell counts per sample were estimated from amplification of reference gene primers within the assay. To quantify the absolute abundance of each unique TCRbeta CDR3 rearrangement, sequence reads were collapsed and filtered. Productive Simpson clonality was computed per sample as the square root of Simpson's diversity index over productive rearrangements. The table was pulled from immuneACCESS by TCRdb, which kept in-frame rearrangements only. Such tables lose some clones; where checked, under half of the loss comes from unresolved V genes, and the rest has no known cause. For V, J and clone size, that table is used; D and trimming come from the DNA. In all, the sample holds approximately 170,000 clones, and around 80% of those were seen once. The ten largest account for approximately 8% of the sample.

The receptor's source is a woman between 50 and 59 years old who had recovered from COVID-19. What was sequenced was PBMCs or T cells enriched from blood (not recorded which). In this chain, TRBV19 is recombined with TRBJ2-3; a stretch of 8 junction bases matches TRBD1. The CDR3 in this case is CASNPGQVVSDTQYF. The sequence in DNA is TGTGCCAGTAACCCGGGACAGGTTGTATCCGATACGCAGTATTTT. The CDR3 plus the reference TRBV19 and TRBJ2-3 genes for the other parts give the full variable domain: DGGITQSPKYLFRKEGQNVTLSCEQNLNHDAMYWYRQDPGQGLRLIYYSQIVNDFQKGDIAEGYSVSREKKESFPLTVTSAQKNPTAFYLCASNPGQVVSDTQYFGPGTRLTVL.